The text below deals with one T cell receptor beta chain. This sample is part of a study of shared clonotypes between healthy human individuals. Using immunoSEQ multiplex PCR, the repertoire was profiled, and TCRdb retains in-frame clones only, with some absent. This table has 1.6 million or so clones, 98% appearing once. Healthy and HIV-negative, the adult donors had no recent acute infections or vaccinations. The CDR3 is 15 residues long. Per the germline V gene, CDR1 is SGHNT and CDR2 is YYREEE (reference sequence). The V gene lost 4 bases and the J gene lost 0 bases, with 13 bases spanning the gap.

This TCR came from a young man in good health. The chain carries TRBV5-4 and TRBJ2-5; D call uncertain. Sequencing was done on a sample of naive CD4+ T cells sorted from blood. Subset described: CD45RA+ positively selected. Here the CDR3 reads CASSPKSAYQETQYF. The CDR3 DNA follows: TGTGCCAGCAGCCCAAAAAGCGCGTACCAAGAGACCCAGTACTTC.